This T cell receptor beta chain emerged from a study of blood T cell repertoires in COVID-19. Looking at the study overall: The origin of the acute and convalescent COVID-19 samples was the United States, Italy and Spain. Sample material is recorded as cDNA or gDNA derived from T cells, B-cell-depleted T cells, or PBMCs.

From germline, CDR1 is LGHNA and CDR2 YSLEER. The CDR3 covers 15 residues. V lost 5 bases, J lost 14 bases, and 22 bases lay in between. In the authors' workflow: From reference gene primer amplification, estimates of nucleated cell counts were derived. The table came from immunoSEQ multiplex PCR; TCRdb's copy has only in-frame clones and leaves some out. The D gene and trimming were derived from the DNA, and the V and J assignments and clone size from that table. The data contain 250,000 to 300,000 clones, under 90% of them singletons. Source material: peripheral blood. The clonotype was recovered from a woman aged 18-35 years with acute or convalescent COVID-19. V and J are TRBV4-3 and TRBJ1-6; unclear D gene. The CDR3 loop reads CASSSRALGIQALHF. The CDR3, as DNA: TGCGCCAGCAGCTCGAGGGCCCTAGGGATTCAAGCCCTCCACTTT.